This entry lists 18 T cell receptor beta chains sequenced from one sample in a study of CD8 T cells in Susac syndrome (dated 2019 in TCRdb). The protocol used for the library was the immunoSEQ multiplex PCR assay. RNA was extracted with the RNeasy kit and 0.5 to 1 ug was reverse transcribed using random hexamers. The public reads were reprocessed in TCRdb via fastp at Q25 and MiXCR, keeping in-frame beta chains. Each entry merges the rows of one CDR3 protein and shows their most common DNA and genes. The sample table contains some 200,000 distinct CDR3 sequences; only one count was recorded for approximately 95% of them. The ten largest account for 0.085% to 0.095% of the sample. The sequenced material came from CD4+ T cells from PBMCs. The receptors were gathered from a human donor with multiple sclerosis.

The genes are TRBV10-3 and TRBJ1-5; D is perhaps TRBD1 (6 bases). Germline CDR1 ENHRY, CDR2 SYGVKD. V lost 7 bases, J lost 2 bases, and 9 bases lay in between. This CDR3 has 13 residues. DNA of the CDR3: TGTGCCATCAAACCAGGGGGCAATCAGCCCCAGCATTTT. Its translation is CAIKPGGNQPQHF.

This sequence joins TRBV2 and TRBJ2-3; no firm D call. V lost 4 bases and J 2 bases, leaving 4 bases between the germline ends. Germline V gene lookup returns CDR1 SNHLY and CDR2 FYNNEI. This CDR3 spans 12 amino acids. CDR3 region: CASSAITDTQYF. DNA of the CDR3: TGTGCCAGCAGTGCCATCACAGATACGCAGTATTTT.

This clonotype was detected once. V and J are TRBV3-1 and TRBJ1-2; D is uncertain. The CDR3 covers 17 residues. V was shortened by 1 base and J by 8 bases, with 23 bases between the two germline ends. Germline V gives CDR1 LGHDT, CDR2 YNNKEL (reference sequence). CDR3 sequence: CASSQVFTLDNGGGYTF. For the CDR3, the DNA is TGTGCCAGCAGCCAAGTATTTACCCTCGATAACGGAGGAGGCTACACCTTC.

The CDR3 protein is CSVGQVSYGYTF. The CDR3 coding sequence is TGCAGCGTAGGACAGGTTTCCTATGGCTACACCTTC. The chain combines TRBV29-1 with TRBJ1-2; 7 bases agree with TRBD1. Unmatched junction bases numbered 5, after V lost 6 bases and J lost 4 bases. This CDR3 contains 12 residues. CDR1 is SQVTM and CDR2 is ANQGSEA in the germline V gene.

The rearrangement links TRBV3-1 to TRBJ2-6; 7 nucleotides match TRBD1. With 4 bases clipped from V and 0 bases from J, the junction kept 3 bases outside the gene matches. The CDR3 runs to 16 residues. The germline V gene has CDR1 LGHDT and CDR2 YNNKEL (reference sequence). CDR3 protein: CASSPGQPSGANVLTF. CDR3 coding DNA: TGTGCCAGCAGCCCGGGACAGCCCTCTGGGGCCAACGTCCTGACTTTC.

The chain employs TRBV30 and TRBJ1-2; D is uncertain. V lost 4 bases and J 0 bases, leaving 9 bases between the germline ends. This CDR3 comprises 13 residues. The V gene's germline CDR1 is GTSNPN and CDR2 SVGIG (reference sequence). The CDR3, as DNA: TGTGCCTGGATGTTTGCTGCTAACTATGGCTACACCTTC. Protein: CAWMFAANYGYTF.

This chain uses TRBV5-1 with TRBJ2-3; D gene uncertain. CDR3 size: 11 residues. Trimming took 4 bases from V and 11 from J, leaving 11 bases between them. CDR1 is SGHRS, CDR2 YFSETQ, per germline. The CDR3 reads CASSLDFQQYF. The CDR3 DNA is TGCGCCAGCAGCCTAGACTTTCAGCAGTATTTT.

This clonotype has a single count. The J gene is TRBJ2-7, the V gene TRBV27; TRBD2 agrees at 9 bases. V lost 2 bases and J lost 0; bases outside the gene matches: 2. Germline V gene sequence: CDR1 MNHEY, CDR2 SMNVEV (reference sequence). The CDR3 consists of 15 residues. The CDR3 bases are TGTGCCAGCAGTTTAACTAGCGGGCGCTCCTACGAGCAGTACTTC. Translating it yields CASSLTSGRSYEQYF.

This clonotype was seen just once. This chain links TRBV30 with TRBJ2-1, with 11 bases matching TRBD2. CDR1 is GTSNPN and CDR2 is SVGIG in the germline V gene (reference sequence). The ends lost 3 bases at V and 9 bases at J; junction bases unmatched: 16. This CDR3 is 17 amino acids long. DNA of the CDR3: TGTGCCTGGAGGGTACCGGGCCTAGCGGGAGGCCGGGGTGAGCAGTTCTTC. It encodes CAWRVPGLAGGRGEQFF.

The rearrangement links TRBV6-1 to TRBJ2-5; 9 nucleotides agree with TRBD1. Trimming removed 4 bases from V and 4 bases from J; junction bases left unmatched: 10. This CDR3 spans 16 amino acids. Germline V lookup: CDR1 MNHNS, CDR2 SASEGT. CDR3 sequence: CASSAYRGQVGETQYF. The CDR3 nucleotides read TGTGCCAGCAGTGCGTACAGGGGGCAAGTCGGAGAGACCCAGTACTTC.

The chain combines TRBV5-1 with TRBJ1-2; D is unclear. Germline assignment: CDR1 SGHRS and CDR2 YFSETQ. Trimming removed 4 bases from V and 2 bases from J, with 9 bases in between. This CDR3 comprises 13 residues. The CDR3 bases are TGCGCCAGCAGCCGCGGACTGAACTATGGCTACACCTTC. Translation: CASSRGLNYGYTF.

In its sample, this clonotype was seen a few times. CDR3 bases: TGTGCCAGCTCGCTGGGAGGTCACGAGCAGTACTTC. It translates to CASSLGGHEQYF. The chain carries TRBV18 and TRBJ2-7; maybe TRBD2 (6 bases). V lost 6 bases and J lost 5, with 11 bases in between. CDR1 is KGHSH, CDR2 LQKENI, per germline. The CDR3 has 12 amino acids. Variable domain in full (rest from reference TRBV18 and TRBJ2-7): NAGVMQNPRHLVRRRGQEARLRCSPMKGHSHVYWYRQLPEEGLKFMVYLQKENIIDESGMPKERFSAEFPKEGPSILRIQQVVRGDSAAYFCASSLGGHEQYFGPGTRLTVT.

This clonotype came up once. The CDR3 DNA follows: TGTGCCAGCAGCTTATTCCCGGGAGTGTCTGAAGCTTTCTTT. Amino acid sequence: CASSLFPGVSEAFF. This sequence joins TRBV7-3 and TRBJ1-1, with D uncertain. The CDR3 length is 14 residues. Looked up from germline, CDR1 is SGHTA and CDR2 is FQGTGA. Trimming removed 2 bases at V and 6 bases at J, with 13 bases between.

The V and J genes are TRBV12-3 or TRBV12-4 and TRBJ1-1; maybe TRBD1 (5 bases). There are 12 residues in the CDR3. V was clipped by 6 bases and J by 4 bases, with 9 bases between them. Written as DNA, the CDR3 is TGTGCCAGCAGCCCTAGGGGCACTGAAGCTTTCTTT. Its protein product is CASSPRGTEAFF.

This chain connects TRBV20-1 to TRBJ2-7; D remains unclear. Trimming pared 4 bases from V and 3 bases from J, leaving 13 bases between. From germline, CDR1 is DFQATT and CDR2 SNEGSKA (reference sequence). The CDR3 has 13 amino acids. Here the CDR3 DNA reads TGCAGTGCTATATCCGTCTCGAGCTACGAGCAGTACTTC. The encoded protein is CSAISVSSYEQYF.

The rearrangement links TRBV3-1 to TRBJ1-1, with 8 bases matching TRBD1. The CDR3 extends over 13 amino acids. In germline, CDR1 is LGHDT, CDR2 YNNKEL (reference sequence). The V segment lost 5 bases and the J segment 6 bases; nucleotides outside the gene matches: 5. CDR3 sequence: CASSVRGLAEAFF. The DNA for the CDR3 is TGTGCCAGCAGCGTCAGGGGGCTTGCTGAAGCTTTCTTT.

This CDR3 is CAWSVHPRYTF. CDR3 DNA: TGTGCCTGGAGTGTACATCCCCGCTACACCTTC. The rearrangement uses TRBV30 and TRBJ1-2; D is uncertain. The CDR3 runs to 11 residues. Between the trimmed V and J ends, which lost 0 bases and 9 bases, there was a span of 8 bases. Germline V gene lookup returns CDR1 GTSNPN and CDR2 SVGIG (reference sequence).

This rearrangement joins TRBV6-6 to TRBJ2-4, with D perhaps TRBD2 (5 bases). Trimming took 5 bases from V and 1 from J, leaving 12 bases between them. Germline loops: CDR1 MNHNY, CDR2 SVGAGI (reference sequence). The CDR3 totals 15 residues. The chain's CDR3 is CASSPYRGAKNIQYF. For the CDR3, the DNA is TGTGCCAGCAGTCCCTACAGAGGGGCCAAAAACATTCAGTACTTC.